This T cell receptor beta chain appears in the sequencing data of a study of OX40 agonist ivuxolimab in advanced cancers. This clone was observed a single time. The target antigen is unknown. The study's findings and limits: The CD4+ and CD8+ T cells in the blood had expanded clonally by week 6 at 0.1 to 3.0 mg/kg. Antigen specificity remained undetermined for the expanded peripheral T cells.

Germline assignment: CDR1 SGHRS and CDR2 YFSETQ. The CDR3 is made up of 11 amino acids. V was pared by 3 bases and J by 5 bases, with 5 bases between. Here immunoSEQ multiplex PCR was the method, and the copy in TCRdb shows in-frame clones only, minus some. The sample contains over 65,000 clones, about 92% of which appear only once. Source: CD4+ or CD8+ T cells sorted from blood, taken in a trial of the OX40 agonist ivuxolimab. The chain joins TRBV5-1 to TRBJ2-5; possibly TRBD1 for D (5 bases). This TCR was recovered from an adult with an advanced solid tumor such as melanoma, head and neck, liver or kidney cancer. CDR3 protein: CASSSGETQYF. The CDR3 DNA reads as TGCGCCAGCAGCTCAGGGGAGACCCAGTACTTC.